Listed below are T cell receptor beta chains from one sample, sequenced in a study of T-cell reconstitution after alpha-beta-depleted transplantation in children. TCRdb redid the calling of the PCR reads with MiXCR, one entry per CDR3 protein. In the table there are a few hundred thousand distinct CDR3 sequences, over 20% of which are singletons. The input for sequencing was PBMCs, taken before TCRalphabeta/CD19-depleted stem cell transplant. The receptor set was obtained from a boy younger than two with Wiskott-Aldrich syndrome, due to receive a stem cell transplant. Each CDR3 is given with its conserved first and last residue. D genes are given only for firm matches. Size tells how often a clone was seen (once, few, many) or the class of an expanded clone, and some rows leave it out.

v_gene	abundance	j_gene	d_gene	CDR3nt	CDR3aa
TRBV7-2	NA	TRBJ1-2	NA	TGTGCCAGCAGCTTAGAGGCCGGGACGTCGGAAGGGGGCTACACCTTC	CASSLEAGTSEGGYTF
TRBV6-1	NA	TRBJ1-1	NA	TGTGCCAGCAGGCCACTACGGCTTGGCACTGAAGCTTTCTTT	CASRPLRLGTEAFF
TRBV5-1	few	TRBJ2-1	TRBD2	TGCGCCAGCAGCTTGGAAGCTAGCGGGAGGGCGACTCACTTC	CASSLEASGRATHF
TRBV7-6	NA	TRBJ2-7	NA	TGTGCCAGCAGCCACCTCGCAGGGAACTCCTACGAGCAGTACTTC	CASSHLAGNSYEQYF
TRBV6-5	NA	TRBJ2-1	NA	TGTGCCAGCAGCCCTGGGGAACACGTTTACAATGAGCAGTTCTTC	CASSPGEHVYNEQFF
TRBV29-1	NA	TRBJ2-7	TRBD2	TGCAGCGTTTCCAAGCGGGAGAGCTCCTACGAGCAGTACTTC	CSVSKRESSYEQYF
TRBV12-3/TRBV12-4	few	TRBJ2-7	NA	TGTGCCAGTAGTGAATTCGGGACGGGACTGGGGGGCTACGAGCAGTACTTC	CASSEFGTGLGGYEQYF
TRBV20-1	NA	TRBJ2-7	NA	TGCAGTGCTAGAGTGTTAGTGATCCTCCACGAGCAGTACTTC	CSARVLVILHEQYF
TRBV12-3/TRBV12-4	NA	TRBJ2-1	TRBD2	TGTGCCAGCAGTATACGCTTAACGGGACTAGCGGACAATGAGCAGTTCTTC	CASSIRLTGLADNEQFF
TRBV28	NA	TRBJ2-7	NA	TGTGCCAGCAGTTTATCGTACGGAATCTACGAGCAGTACTTC	CASSLSYGIYEQYF
TRBV5-1	few	TRBJ2-7	NA	TGCGCCAGCGCGTTGGTCGGGAGTTACGAGCAGTACTTC	CASALVGSYEQYF
TRBV20-1	NA	TRBJ2-7	TRBD1	TGCAGTGCTAGAGATCCGACAGGGGCCAACGAGCAGTACTTC	CSARDPTGANEQYF
TRBV4-2	few	TRBJ1-5	NA	TGTGCCAGCAGCCAGGAGGGAGTGAGCAATCAGCCCCAGCATTTT	CASSQEGVSNQPQHF
TRBV21-1	NA	TRBJ2-3	NA	TGTGCCAGCAGCAAAGCGACAATAGGGCAGGGTTTCACAGATACGCAGTATTTT	CASSKATIGQGFTDTQYF
TRBV21-1	NA	TRBJ2-1	NA	TGTGCCAGCAGCGCAGGGGCGAAAAATGAGCAGTTCTTC	CASSAGAKNEQFF
TRBV20-1	few	TRBJ2-1	TRBD2	TGCAGTGCTAGATGGGGAGCGGGGAGCTCCTACAATGAGCAGTTCTTC	CSARWGAGSSYNEQFF
TRBV5-1	few	TRBJ1-2	TRBD1	TGCGCCAGCAGCTTGAATACAGGGGGTGGCTACACCTTC	CASSLNTGGGYTF
TRBV7-9	NA	TRBJ2-5	NA	TGTGCCAGCAGCTCTACAGGGCCCAATAATCGGAAGACCCAGTACTTC	CASSSTGPNNRKTQYF
TRBV29-1	once	TRBJ2-2	TRBD1	TGCAGCGCTACGATCGGACAGGGGGCCGGGGAGCTGTTTTTT	CSATIGQGAGELFF
TRBV18	NA	TRBJ2-7	NA	TGTGCCAGCTCACAGACAGCGAGCTCCTACGAGCAGTACTTC	CASSQTASSYEQYF
TRBV19	NA	TRBJ1-5	TRBD1	TGTGCCAGTAGTAGACCAACGGGACAGGGGACGGGGCCCCAGCATTTT	CASSRPTGQGTGPQHF
TRBV10-3	NA	TRBJ1-3	NA	TGTGCCATCAGTGAGTCGAGAGGAAACACCATATATTTT	CAISESRGNTIYF
TRBV29-1	few	TRBJ2-7	NA	TGCAGCGTTGTCTCAGGCGCGCAACCCTACGAGCAGTACTTC	CSVVSGAQPYEQYF
TRBV12-3/TRBV12-4	NA	TRBJ2-6	NA	TGTGCCAGCGTTGCGGCAGGGTGGGCCAACGTCCTGACTTTC	CASVAAGWANVLTF
TRBV5-6	NA	TRBJ1-4	TRBD1	TGTGCCAGCAGCAGGACCGGGACAGGGTATGAAAAACTGTTTTTT	CASSRTGTGYEKLFF
TRBV10-3	few	TRBJ1-1	TRBD1	TGTGCCACACGACAGGGGGTGGGCACTGAAGCTTTCTTT	CATRQGVGTEAFF
TRBV29-1	NA	TRBJ1-2	TRBD1	TGCGGAGGGACAGGGACGGGACCTTATGGCTACACCTTC	CGGTGTGPYGYTF
TRBV5-1	few	TRBJ2-1	NA	TGCGCCAGCAGCTTGGCCCTTGGGCCCACCTACAATGAGCAGTTCTTC	CASSLALGPTYNEQFF
TRBV4-1	NA	TRBJ1-1	NA	TGCGCCAGCATTGGAACGAACACTGAAGCTTTCTTT	CASIGTNTEAFF
TRBV20-1	few	TRBJ2-1	NA	TGCAGTGCTAGAGTTAGCCCCGGGGGTGAGCAGTTCTTC	CSARVSPGGEQFF
TRBV30	few	TRBJ2-4	NA	TGTGCCTGGAGTGTAAAACAGGTGATAGCCAAAAACATTCAGTACTTC	CAWSVKQVIAKNIQYF
TRBV4-1	few	TRBJ2-3	TRBD2	TGCGCCAGCAGCCAAGAAAGGTCGCCGGGACTAGCGGGAGGGCCTCGGCGTACGCAGTATTTT	CASSQERSPGLAGGPRRTQYF
TRBV7-3	NA	TRBJ2-7	TRBD2	TGTGCCAGCGGTCGGGGACTAGAGCCTTCCTACGAGCAGTACTTC	CASGRGLEPSYEQYF
TRBV12-3/TRBV12-4	few	TRBJ2-1	NA	TGTGCCAGCAGTTTCGGGGACCTCTCCTACAATGAGCAGTTCTTC	CASSFGDLSYNEQFF
TRBV19	few	TRBJ2-1	NA	TGTGCCAGTAGTATACCTGCTTCAACTACAATGGATGAGCAGTTCTTC	CASSIPASTTMDEQFF
TRBV5-6	few	TRBJ2-3	NA	TGTGCCAGCAGCTTGGAGGAGGCGGGCACAGATACGCAGTATTTT	CASSLEEAGTDTQYF
TRBV7-3	NA	TRBJ2-1	TRBD2	TGTGCCAGCGCTATAGCGGGGGGGACATACAATGAGCAGTTCTTC	CASAIAGGTYNEQFF
TRBV20-1	few	TRBJ2-1	TRBD2	TGCAGTGCCCCTGCTAGCGGGAGCGTAAATGAGCAGTTCTTC	CSAPASGSVNEQFF
TRBV5-1	NA	TRBJ1-1	NA	TGCGCCAGCAGCCCTCGGGGGCAGGCCCAGAACACTGAAGCTTTCTTT	CASSPRGQAQNTEAFF
TRBV5-1	NA	TRBJ1-4	NA	TGCGCCAGCAGCTTGTTTTCAACTAATGAAAAACTGTTTTTT	CASSLFSTNEKLFF
TRBV15	few	TRBJ2-3	NA	TGTGCCACCAGGGGTATAGATACAGATACGCAGTATTTT	CATRGIDTDTQYF
TRBV10-3	NA	TRBJ1-6	TRBD1	TGTGCCATCAACCCGGGACAGGGTAATTCACCCCTCCACTTT	CAINPGQGNSPLHF
TRBV20-1	few	TRBJ2-1	TRBD2	TGCAGTGCTAGAGCTCTAGCGGGAGGGCCGAGGTTAACGAATGAGCAGTTCTTC	CSARALAGGPRLTNEQFF
TRBV18	NA	TRBJ2-1	TRBD2	TGTGCCAGCTCACCTCCCGGTAGCGGGGCCTCCTACAATGAGCAGTTCTTC	CASSPPGSGASYNEQFF
TRBV5-1	few	TRBJ1-1	NA	TGCGCCAGCAGTGACCGGATGAACACTGAAGCTTTCTTT	CASSDRMNTEAFF
TRBV5-6	NA	TRBJ1-2	NA	TGTGCCAGCAGCTCCGGGACGAGAGGCTACACCTTC	CASSSGTRGYTF
TRBV10-3	NA	TRBJ2-1	NA	TGTGCCATCAGTGTTGGGGACAATGAGCAGTTCTTC	CAISVGDNEQFF
TRBV5-1	few	TRBJ2-7	NA	TGCGCCAGCAGCTTGGTTAGTCCTCATTCCTACGAGCAGTACTTC	CASSLVSPHSYEQYF
TRBV5-1	NA	TRBJ1-1	NA	TGCGCCAGCAGCTTCGAAAAGTCTGAAGCTTTCTTT	CASSFEKSEAFF
TRBV4-2	few	TRBJ2-3	NA	TGTGCCAGCAGCCAAGGAGACGGGTCGAGCACAGATACGCAGTATTTT	CASSQGDGSSTDTQYF
TRBV12-3/TRBV12-4	few	TRBJ2-2	NA	TGTGCCAGCAGTCAACACAGGCCGAGCACCGGGGAGCTGTTTTTT	CASSQHRPSTGELFF
TRBV5-5	few	TRBJ2-1	NA	TGTGCCAGCAGCTTGGCGGGGACACCGGCCTATGAGCAGTTCTTC	CASSLAGTPAYEQFF
TRBV3-1	NA	TRBJ2-5	NA	TGTGCCAGCAGAGCTAACCCCCAAGGGGTTGGGTATTTCGGGCGGACCCAGTACTTC	CASRANPQGVGYFGRTQYF
TRBV11-3	NA	TRBJ2-5	NA	TGTGCCAGCAGCTTAGGGTCGGGTAAAGAGACCCAGTACTTC	CASSLGSGKETQYF
TRBV12-3/TRBV12-4	few	TRBJ2-2	TRBD2	TGTGCCAGCAGTGCACCGAGACTAGCGGGCACCGGGGAGCTGTTTTTT	CASSAPRLAGTGELFF
TRBV5-1	few	TRBJ1-5	NA	TGCGCCAGCAGCTCGGTAGGAGATCAGCCCCAGCATTTT	CASSSVGDQPQHF
TRBV6-1	few	TRBJ1-3	NA	TGTGCCAGCAACAAAGCAGGGGTTGGAAACACCATATATTTT	CASNKAGVGNTIYF
TRBV15	NA	TRBJ2-2	NA	TGTGCCACCAGCAGCCCCACCCCCCGTTCCCCAAACACCGGGGAGCTGTTTTTT	CATSSPTPRSPNTGELFF
TRBV5-1	NA	TRBJ1-2	TRBD1	TGCGCCAGCAGCTTCGGACAGGAATATGGCTACACCTTC	CASSFGQEYGYTF
TRBV12-3/TRBV12-4	NA	TRBJ2-3	TRBD2	TGTGCCAGCAGTATAGCGGGAGTGTACATAACAGATACGCAGTATTTT	CASSIAGVYITDTQYF